This T cell receptor beta chain was documented in a study of cytomegalovirus exposure and HLA in healthy donors. General observations from the study: According to reports, the classifier identified cytomegalovirus status with high specificity and sensitivity. Within an earlier analysis, most TCR beta V segments proved productive either about 90% or about 30% of the time. Solely CMV serostatus was available to characterize immune exposure. The study listed roughly 160 cytomegalovirus-associated TCR beta chains.

The trim removed 4 bases at V and 8 bases at J, leaving 5 bases unmatched. Germline V CDR1 and CDR2: SGHRS, YFSETQ. There are 13 residues in the CDR3. PCR used 60 Vbeta primers and 13 Jbeta primers. Method: immunoSEQ multiplex PCR; TCRdb's copy keeps in-frame clones and lacks some. The table shows about 130,000 clones, with approximately 9% occurring only once. Details on this clone: The target antigen is unknown.

The chain recombines TRBV5-1 with TRBJ1-4, with 7 bases lining up with TRBD1. Input material: PBMCs. The clonotype comes from a woman aged 40 to 50 in good health and CMV-seropositive. CDR3 in amino acids: CASSRDSEEKLFF. CDR3 DNA sequence: TGCGCCAGCAGCCGGGACAGTGAAGAAAAACTGTTTTTT. Using reference TRBV5-1 and TRBJ1-4 for the parts outside the CDR3, the full variable domain is KAGVTQTPRYLIKTRGQQVTLSCSPISGHRSVSWYQQTPGQGLQFLFEYFSETQRNKGNFPGRFSGRQFSNSRSEMNVSTLELGDSALYLCASSRDSEEKLFFGSGTQLSVL.